The 32 T cell receptor beta chains given below trace back to one sample, sequenced in a study of tumor and adjacent non-tumor tissue in lung cancer. TCRbeta libraries were built with three rounds of nested PCR, modified from ARM-PCR. MiXCR was run by TCRdb on the multiplex PCR reads, yielding one entry per CDR3 protein. The repertoire holds approximately 110,000 distinct CDR3 sequences, with about 75% as singletons. No cell sorting was done before RNA was extracted from the tissue. Material: lung tumor tissue. The origin of the receptors is a woman between 55 and 75 years old with non-small cell lung cancer.

This clonotype was picked up many times. The V and J genes are TRBV20-1 and TRBJ1-5; the match to TRBD1 covers 8 bases. V was pared by 0 bases and J by 2 bases, with 6 bases of the junction left unmatched. The germline V gene encodes CDR1 DFQATT and CDR2 SNEGSKA (reference sequence). This CDR3 contains 16 residues. The CDR3 DNA is TGCAGTGCTAGAGATGGAGGACAGGGCGGCAATCAGCCCCAGCATTTT. Translated: CSARDGGQGGNQPQHF.

On this clonotype itself: Germline and junction disagree at one end, which may indicate a read error. The genes are TRBV10-3 and TRBJ2-1, with 10 nucleotides matching TRBD2. The germline gives CDR1 ENHRY, CDR2 SYGVKD. The CDR3 covers 16 residues. The CDR3 sequence is CVISFGTSARYNEQFF. DNA for the CDR3: TGTGTCATCAGTTTCGGGACTAGCGCGCGATACAATGAGCAGTTCTTC.

This clonotype was recorded many times. V and J are TRBV28 and TRBJ1-5; TRBD1 is a possible D gene (6 bases). The CDR3 consists of 15 residues. Germline V gene data show CDR1 as MDHEN and CDR2 as SYDVKM. CDR3 in amino acids: CSPGQQKGCNQPQHF. The CDR3 DNA reads as TGTTCCCCAGGACAGCAAAAAGGGTGCAATCAGCCCCAGCATTTT.

Concerning this clonotype itself: This CDR3 is missing its conserved last phenylalanine or tryptophan, likely due to a read error. In DNA, the CDR3 is TGTGCCAGCGGTTGGGACTGCGGAGGATACGAGCAGTACTTA. It is translated as CASGWDCGGYEQYL. This chain joins TRBV11-2 and TRBJ2-7; a weak D match, TRBD2 (6 bases). This CDR3 has 14 residues. Germline assignment: CDR1 SGHAT and CDR2 FQNNGV. Trimming removed 8 bases from V and 4 bases from J, with 18 bases in between.

Comment on this clonotype: A read error may account for a junction end that differs from germline. This rearrangement joins TRBV11-2 to TRBJ2-5; D might be TRBD1 (6 bases). Germline V gene data show CDR1 as SGHAT and CDR2 as FQNNGV. This CDR3 contains 14 residues. DNA for the CDR3: TGTGCCAGTAGTCCACAGGGCGGTCAAGGGACCCTGTACTTC. Encoded protein: CASSPQGGQGTLYF.

In the case of this clonotype: The junction departs from germline at one end; a sequencing error may be responsible. The V and J genes are TRBV28 and TRBJ1-5; unclear D gene. The CDR3 length is 14 residues. Germline V gene sequence: CDR1 MDHEN, CDR2 SYDVKM. The CDR3, as DNA: TGTGCCATCAACAAGTGGACTGTCAATCAACCCCAGCATTTT. Encoded protein: CAINKWTVNQPQHF.

On this clonotype itself: With a much larger clone just one base away, this may be a read error. This chain joins TRBV11-2 and TRBJ1-3; D may be TRBD1 (5 bases). CDR1 SGHAT and CDR2 FQNNGV come from the germline V gene. This CDR3 contains 16 residues. CDR3 sequence: CASSLVRGPSGNTLYF. The CDR3, as DNA: TGTGCCAGCAGCTTAGTGAGGGGTCCCTCTGGAAACACCTTATATTTT.

The sample holds a few counts of this clonotype. The rearrangement joins TRBV12-3 or TRBV12-4 to TRBJ1-2; possible D gene TRBD1, 5 bases. V lost 8 bases and J 4 bases, leaving 14 bases between the germline ends. This CDR3 region has 13 residues. Written as DNA, the CDR3 is TGTGCCAGCGGGGCCGGGGACCGCTATGGCTACACCTTC. Its translation: CASGAGDRYGYTF.

This clonotype was found once. The chain has TRBV29-1 and TRBJ2-6; D is unresolved. From germline, CDR1 is SQVTM and CDR2 ANQGSEA. The length of the CDR3 is 13 residues. The CDR3 DNA reads as TGCAGAACACATAGCTCTGGGGCCAACGTCCTGACTTTC. Protein sequence: CRTHSSGANVLTF.

Details on this clonotype: Given a much more abundant clone one base away, this may be a read error. The chain uses TRBV20-1 and TRBJ1-2; tentatively, D is TRBD1 (6 bases). CDR3 length: 16 residues. Germline V gene lookup returns CDR1 DFQATT and CDR2 SNEGSKA (reference sequence). CDR3 nucleotides: TGCAGTGTTAGAGATGCGCGGGCAGGGGATAGGGGTGGCTACACCTTC. This codes for CSVRDARAGDRGGYTF.

As for this clonotype: This may arise from a read error, as a much more abundant clone is one base away. The rearrangement uses TRBV5-5 and TRBJ1-2; unclear D gene. The CDR3 consists of 13 residues. V was clipped by 4 bases and J by 5 bases, with 12 bases between them. Germline CDR1 SGHKS, CDR2 YYEKEE (reference sequence). The CDR3 DNA is TGTGCCAGCAGCGGGTGTGAAGGGTATGGCTACACCTTC. Translating gives CASSGCEGYGYTF.

This rearrangement joins TRBV11-2 to TRBJ2-3, with D maybe TRBD1 (5 bases). The V end lost 9 bases, the J end lost 8 bases, and 21 bases lay between the germline ends. The CDR3 is 14 residues long. CDR1 and CDR2 from the germline V gene are SGHAT and FQNNGV. The CDR3 loop reads CASSLDWGSATQYF. In nucleotides, the CDR3 is TGTGCCAGTAGCCTAGACTGGGGCTCGGCTACGCAGTATTTT.

The chain recombines TRBV28 with TRBJ2-4; the D gene is possibly TRBD2 (5 bases). Looked up from germline, CDR1 is MDHEN and CDR2 is SYDVKM. The CDR3 totals 16 residues. Trimming cost V 5 bases and J 0 bases, with 14 bases left between them. The CDR3 is CASSAQEAIAKNIQYF. DNA for the CDR3: TGTGCCAGCAGTGCCCAGGAGGCTATAGCCAAAAACATTCAGTACTTC.

About this clonotype itself: A read error may account for a junction end that differs from germline. The chain joins TRBV10-3 to TRBJ1-1; 9 positions match TRBD1. The CDR3 is 15 amino acids. Germline V gives CDR1 ENHRY, CDR2 SYGVKD. In nucleotides, the CDR3 is TGTGCCATCAGCGTAGATGACAGGGGGAACACTAAAGCTTTCTTT. Translated, it gives CAISVDDRGNTKAFF.

The chain employs TRBV6-6 and TRBJ1-1; perhaps TRBD1 as D (6 bases). V lost 8 bases and J lost 3, with 13 bases in between. The CDR3 is 13 residues long. Germline lookup yields CDR1 MNHNY and CDR2 SVGAGI (reference sequence). This chain's CDR3 is CASRGSGDTEAFF. In DNA, the CDR3 is TGTGCCAGCCGGGGATCAGGGGACACTGAAGCTTTCTTT.

The chain links TRBV20-1 to TRBJ2-1, with D possibly matching TRBD2 (7 bases). CDR1 and CDR2 from the germline V gene are DFQATT and SNEGSKA (reference sequence). The length of the CDR3 is 16 residues. Trimming shortened V by 5 bases and J by 5 bases, and 22 bases separated the two germline ends. CDR3 region: CSAGSLGRGGNNEQFF. The CDR3 DNA follows: TGCAGTGCTGGATCCCTGGGAAGGGGGGGGAACAATGAGCAGTTCTTC.

This clonotype was observed a few times. A single base separates this from a much larger clone, so it may be a read error. V is TRBV6-6 and J is TRBJ1-1, with unresolved D. The length of the CDR3 is 14 residues. The V gene's germline CDR1 is MNHNY and CDR2 SVGAGI (reference sequence). V dropped 5 bases and J dropped 1 base, with 11 bases sitting between them. The CDR3 spells CASSPGIRNTEAFF. The CDR3 DNA follows: TGTGCCAGCAGTCCCGGGATACGGAACACTGAAGCTTTCTTT.

The rearrangement links TRBV11-2 to TRBJ1-2; tentatively, D is TRBD1 (6 bases). The CDR3 is 14 amino acids. Trimming took off 5 bases at V and 6 bases at J, with 16 bases between the two ends. Germline V gives CDR1 SGHAT, CDR2 FQNNGV. The CDR3 here is CASSADGGYNGYTF. CDR3 nucleotide sequence: TGTGCCAGCAGCGCGGACGGGGGCTACAATGGCTACACCTTC. Filled out from reference TRBV11-2 and TRBJ1-2, the complete variable domain reads EAGVAQSPRYKIIEKRQSVAFWCNPISGHATLYWYQQILGQGPKLLIQFQNNGVVDDSQLPKDRFSAERLKGVDSTLKIQPAKLEDSAVYLCASSADGGYNGYTFGSGTRLTVV.

V and J are TRBV20-1 and TRBJ1-5, with D uncertain. The CDR3 contains 12 residues. Germline loops: CDR1 DFQATT, CDR2 SNEGSKA (reference sequence). V was pared by 7 bases and J by 10 bases, with 17 bases between. This CDR3 reads CSVGRRIHPQHF. The CDR3 coding sequence is TGCAGTGTTGGGAGACGCATTCATCCCCAGCATTTT.

In the case of this clonotype: A much larger clone sits a single nucleotide away, making a read error possible. The CDR3 ends on some other residue instead of the conserved phenylalanine or tryptophan, so this is likely a read error. The chain combines TRBV28 with TRBJ1-4; TRBD1 might be the D (6 bases). The CDR3 sequence is 15 residues long. CDR1 is MDHEN and CDR2 is SYDVKM in the germline V gene. V was shortened by 5 bases and J by 0 bases, with 10 bases between the two germline ends. CDR3 nucleotides: TGTGCCAGCAGTGTATCAGGGGCAACTAATGAAAAACTGTTTGTT. This translates into CASSVSGATNEKLFV.

Regarding this clonotype: The junction and the germline gene differ at one end; a read error may be behind it. The chain recombines TRBV5-1 with TRBJ1-2; perhaps TRBD1 as D (5 bases). Germline CDR1 SGHRS, CDR2 YFSETQ. The CDR3 spans 15 residues. CDR3 sequence: CVSSLVPGTLYGYTF. The CDR3, as DNA: TGCGTCAGCAGCTTGGTCCCGGGGACTCTCTATGGCTACACCTTC.

This clonotype appeared a single time. This may be a read error: a much more frequent sequence differs by one nucleotide. The CDR3, as DNA: TGCGCCAGCAGCCAAGCGACGGGGGGGGCAGATACGCAGTATTTT. It yields the protein CASSQATGGADTQYF. This chain links TRBV4-3 with TRBJ2-3; TRBD2 agrees at 8 bases. Germline lookup yields CDR1 LGHNA and CDR2 YSLEER. V lost 1 base and J lost 4; bases outside the gene matches: 4. CDR3 length equals 15 residues.

This clonotype was picked up one time. V usage is TRBV14 and J usage is TRBJ2-3; unclear D gene. With 0 bases removed from V and 3 bases from J, the gap between germline ends came to 10 bases. The CDR3 has 15 residues. Germline V lookup: CDR1 SGHDN, CDR2 FVKESK. The CDR3 sequence is CASSQDTLRTDTQYF. Written as DNA, the CDR3 is TGTGCCAGCAGCCAAGATACACTCCGGACAGATACGCAGTATTTT.

The chain couples TRBV19 to TRBJ1-5, with D uncertain. CDR1 and CDR2 from the germline V gene are LNHDA and SQIVND (reference sequence). CDR3 length equals 12 residues. Trimming removed 3 bases from V and 11 bases from J, with 11 bases in between. CDR3 protein: CASSIPLRSQHF. The CDR3 DNA sequence: TGTGCCAGTAGTATCCCACTGCGGTCCCAGCATTTT. The full variable domain, rest sourced from reference TRBV19 and TRBJ1-5, is DGGITQSPKYLFRKEGQNVTLSCEQNLNHDAMYWYRQDPGQGLRLIYYSQIVNDFQKGDIAEGYSVSREKKESFPLTVTSAQKNPTAFYLCASSIPLRSQHFGDGTRLSIL.

There are a few counts of this clonotype. Sequence at one end of the junction differs from germline and may be a read error. The rearrangement joins TRBV6-6 to TRBJ1-6, with D possibly being TRBD1 (5 bases). This CDR3 has 13 residues. From germline, CDR1 is MNHNY and CDR2 SVGAGI (reference sequence). For the CDR3, the DNA is TGTACCAGCAGCGGCCTGGGGGATTCACCCCTCCACTTT. The encoded protein is CTSSGLGDSPLHF.

Turning to this clonotype: One base away lies a much larger clone, so this may be a sequencing read error. The chain uses TRBV20-1 and TRBJ1-2, with D tentatively TRBD1 (5 bases). The V end was cut by 7 bases, the J end by 0 bases, with 12 bases between. The CDR3 has 13 residues. From germline, CDR1 is DFQATT and CDR2 SNEGSKA (reference sequence). The CDR3 reads CSVLRTTNYGYTF. CDR3 nucleotides: TGCAGTGTCCTGAGGACAACTAACTATGGCTACACCTTC.

Of note for this clonotype: Mismatch with germline at one junction end may stem from a read error. This chain connects TRBV5-1 to TRBJ1-2, with D possibly TRBD1 on 5 matching bases. The V gene's germline CDR1 is SGHRS and CDR2 YFSETQ. CDR3 length: 16 residues. This CDR3 is CTSSLENAEGPRGYTF. In nucleotides, the CDR3 is TGCACCAGCAGCTTAGAAAACGCTGAGGGGCCCCGAGGCTACACCTTC.

About this clonotype: At one of its ends the junction is not consistent with the germline gene, which may arise from a read error. The chain employs TRBV11-1 and TRBJ2-1; no definite D call. The CDR3 consists of 12 residues. The germline CDR1 and CDR2 sequences are SGHAT and FQDESV (reference sequence). The CDR3: CAGSLNYGEQFF. As DNA, the CDR3 is TGTGCCGGCAGCTTAAATTACGGTGAGCAGTTCTTT.

Worth noting for this clonotype: The missing conserved phenylalanine or tryptophan at the end of this CDR3 makes a read error likely. This rearrangement joins TRBV6-5 to TRBJ2-5; a possible D gene is TRBD1 (6 bases). The germline CDR1 and CDR2 sequences are MNHEY and SVGAGI. CDR3 length: 15 residues. The V end lost 2 bases, the J end lost 4 bases, and 14 bases lay between the germline ends. In nucleotides, the CDR3 is TGTGCCAGCAGTTACAGAGGGCGAGGGGGAGAGACCCAGTACTTG. This codes for CASSYRGRGGETQYL.

This clonotype was counted only a few times. The chain combines TRBV7-2 with TRBJ2-1; no clear D. CDR1 is SGHTA and CDR2 is FQGNSA in the germline V gene. The CDR3 sequence is 15 residues long. Trimming took off 3 bases at V and 7 bases at J, with 16 bases between the two ends. CDR3 loop: CASSFVVGMGNEQFF. CDR3 DNA sequence: TGTGCCAGCAGCTTCGTAGTGGGTATGGGAAATGAGCAGTTCTTC.

Concerning this clonotype: Given the absence of the conserved phenylalanine or tryptophan at the CDR3 end, a read error is likely. The J gene is TRBJ2-1, the V gene TRBV20-1; D could derive from TRBD1 or TRBD2 (5 bases each). In germline, CDR1 is DFQATT, CDR2 SNEGSKA (reference sequence). Between the trimmed V and J ends, which lost 0 bases and 4 bases, there was a span of 19 bases. The CDR3 length is 17 residues. The CDR3 coding sequence is TGCAGTGCTAGAGATCCGGGGCAGGCCAGCTCATACAATGAGCAGTTCCTC. The encoded protein is CSARDPGQASSYNEQFL.

Details on this clonotype: The conserved final phenylalanine or tryptophan is absent from the CDR3, which likely points to a read error. This chain joins TRBV20-1 and TRBJ2-3; no clear D gene. This CDR3 comprises 14 residues. Germline loops: CDR1 DFQATT, CDR2 SNEGSKA (reference sequence). Trimming cost V 5 bases and J 3 bases, with 15 bases left between them. CDR3 nucleotides: TGCAGTGCTTCATCACCTTGGGATACAGATACGCAGTATTCT. Translating gives CSASSPWDTDTQYS.